This T cell receptor beta chain was identified during a study of Graves' ophthalmopathy and Graves' hyperthyroidism. Study in general: Peripheral blood was gathered at first diagnosis, ahead of any treatment whatsoever. The study's findings and limits: Thyroid clonotypes that were expanded above 0.001 frequency mostly also appeared in blood.

This clonotype was observed at least ten times. The antigen is unknown. Amplified TCR beta CDR3 regions were obtained using RNA transcripts as template. First-round RT-PCR used HTBI primers; second-round multiplex PCR followed. TCRdb redid the calling of the multiplex PCR reads with MiXCR, one entry per CDR3 protein. The table shows some 390,000 distinct CDR3 sequences, with around 16% occurring only once. The CDR3 is 15 residues long. The germline V and J ends were trimmed by 3 bases and 0 bases, with 9 bases remaining between them. The germline V gene encodes CDR1 SEHNR and CDR2 FQNEAQ (reference sequence).

V and J are TRBV7-9 and TRBJ1-5; D is uncertain. Sequencing input: peripheral blood. The receptor was isolated from a woman aged 18-35 years with Graves' ophthalmopathy. This CDR3 reads CASSLARDSNQPQHF. The DNA for the CDR3 is TGTGCCAGCAGCTTGGCCCGGGATAGCAATCAGCCCCAGCATTTT.